The text below deals with one T cell receptor beta chain. No antigen is known for it. Base quality data are lacking; no much larger clone is found one base away. TCR CDR3 regions were amplified from genomic DNA by multiplex PCR using the deep immunoSEQ assay. Extracted genomic DNA from each cell subset was distributed evenly across all wells of several immunoSEQ 96-well plates, and each plate was treated as a replicate. For sorted subsets, 200 to 250 ng genomic DNA, equal to tens of thousands of T cell genomes, was loaded into each replicate PCR. Purified libraries were measured with a Qubit 3.0 fluorometer, size-checked on a Bioanalyzer 2100, and measured again with the KAPA Library Quantification kit. A separate single-read 150-cycle Illumina NextSeq 550 flow cell was used to sequence each immunoSEQ 96-well plate. Per the source publication's procedure: Because the immunoSEQ output held only junctional sequences and lacked quality scores, the filtering could not match the filtering applied to full-length reads. To assign V/J genes and CDR3, sequences were annotated using PyIR, a Python wrapper for IgBLAST v1.9, with IMGT germline references. Reads with weak V/J assignments (E-value above 1e-6), missing CDR3, stop codons, out-of-frame junctions, or ambiguous translated residues were removed. V3J clonotypes were defined as sequences sharing the same inferred V gene, J gene, and CDR3 amino acid sequence. To compute the percentage overlap between repertoires, the number of shared unique clonotypes was divided by the size of the smaller repertoire. RTK rarefaction, the Chao1 estimator, and Recon v2.1 estimates of unobserved clonotypes were used to assess repertoire richness. OLGA was used to compute generation probabilities for all TCRbeta clonotypes that the gDNA method yielded from a handful of donors. Sourced from immuneACCESS, this table was stored by TCRdb with only in-frame sequences that have V and J called. A share of the clones is absent; for the studies checked, an unresolved V gene accounts for under half, and the remainder has no known explanation. V and J calls and clone size are given by that table; D and trimming were obtained from the DNA. The sample table holds 800,000 to 1,200,000 clones, of which approximately 78% were seen once. Clones ranked in the top ten supply about 0.52% of the sample.

The donors were healthy, HIV-negative adults with no recently reported acute infections or vaccinations. Every donor was a Caucasian adult residing in Nashville, Tennessee, USA. CD4+ T cells were enriched by magnetic negative selection, after which naive cells were positively selected on CD45RA and the negative fraction was taken as the memory subset. After blood collection by leukapheresis, PBMCs were isolated using Ficoll-Histopaque density gradient centrifugation and then cryopreserved in the vapor phase of liquid nitrogen. Analytical flow cytometry was used to check the purity and quantity of every magnetically sorted T cell population. Each sorted fraction had its genomic DNA isolated and then quantified by UV absorbance on a Nanodrop 2000c. Looking up the germline V gene yields CDR1 MNHEY and CDR2 SVGAGI. There are 12 amino acids in the CDR3, from cysteine to phenylalanine inclusive. CDR3 DNA only is kept here, 36 bases in frame from base 1. Clipping removes 2 bases from V and 12 bases from J, with 5 as the unmatched junction base count.

This entry comes from a study of shared clonotypes between healthy human individuals (dated by TCRdb to the early 2020s). For context, the study as a whole: The cohort comprised a couple of women and a few men aged 18 to 49 years. For each donor, CD4 naive and CD4 memory were each given three plates, CD8 naive was given two plates, and CD8 memory was given one plate. To estimate repertoire size and how much clonotypes are shared between individuals, the study performed deep sequencing of blood TCR repertoires from roughly five healthy adults. Per donor, leukapheresis produced somewhere between about 0.9 and 10 billion PBMCs. To increase sequencing depth and limit assay-specific biases, different laboratories used diverse techniques to prepare libraries and sequence TCR repertoires.

The full study reports these points: Rarefaction of sorted-subset datasets indicated incomplete sequencing despite the large sequencing depth. Because the study included a small number of donors, the genetic and exposure-history diversity represented was limited. Based on pairwise subsampling, the degree of clonotype sharing among donors was expected to be affected by sequencing depth. Sampling was restricted to blood, and TCR repertoires in tissues likely differ from the TCR repertoires found in blood. Naive subsets generally had larger estimated clonotype richness than memory subsets. Compared with non-shared clonotypes, clonotypes shared by all four sorted-subset donors had higher generation probabilities. Across four donors, about 4.5% of naive CD4, approximately 3.6% of naive CD8, about 2.3% of memory CD4, and 0.4% of memory CD8 clonotypes were shared.

The rearranged segments are TRBV6-5 and TRBJ2-5; 8 bases in the junction line up with TRBD2. The clonotype was recovered from a man between 18 and 29 years old in good health. Some clones in this sample may be carry-over from other donors' samples. The sequenced sample consisted of memory CD4+ T cells from PBMCs. This specimen's cell subset or site label, per the study, means: CD45RA-negative fraction. CDR3 reads: CASSYPGGAEYF. The nucleotide sequence is given as TGTGCCAGCAGTTACCCGGGGGGGGCGGAGTACTTC.